This T cell receptor beta chain was sequenced in a study of a mutant IDH1 vaccine in newly diagnosed glioma (dated by TCRdb to about 2021). Background for the entire study: Vaccination began 4-6 weeks after radiotherapy alone, or alongside temozolomide cycles in the chemotherapy-containing groups. Of the approximately 29 treated patients, roughly 60% were male and roughly 38% were female, and a mean age of roughly 37 years was recorded. Prior to enrollment, standard therapy consisting of radiotherapy alone, temozolomide alone, or radiochemotherapy with temozolomide had been administered to patients, with the combination being received by most patients. Visit V12 was the week-35 safety follow-up and visit V13 was the week-47 end of study. Peripheral blood was collected at six visits: V03 (baseline), V05, V07, V10, V12 and V13. For exploratory analyses, longitudinal TCRB deep sequencing was carried out in 25 treated patients wherever samples were available. The paper as a whole reports these results and caveats: The authors noted that analyses of patient blood samples could not be reproduced because of sample limitations. No apparent relationship was observed between pseudoprogression and alterations in the top peripheral T cell clonotypes detected by TCRB sequencing. PBMC samples for TCRB deep sequencing were selected based on availability. Vaccine-induced immune responses across multiple MHC alleles were detected in around 92% of patients.

According to the study, the label for this sample's time point signals: week 47, end of study. Every vaccine dose consisted of 300 ug of a 20-mer mutant IDH1 peptide in Montanide, administered subcutaneously together with topical imiquimod. Patients were given eight vaccinations, in weeks 1, 3, 5, 7, 11, 15, 19 and 23, which matched visits V03 through V10. Newly diagnosed WHO grade 3 or 4 IDH1-mutant astrocytomas showing loss of nuclear ATRX were present in the donors. The samples were drawn from NOA16, a multicentre, single-arm, open-label phase I trial in Germany that tested a mutant IDH1 peptide vaccine in humans for the first time. Genomic DNA for TCRB sequencing was isolated from EDTA blood with the DNeasy Blood and Tissue Kit. Cut back by 6 bases and 0 bases, the V and J ends lie 21 bases apart. The CDR3 numbers 19 residues from cysteine through phenylalanine. The DNA shown is the 57-base CDR3, in frame from base 1.

A word on this clone: What this receptor recognizes is not known. Base qualities are not recorded, but no much larger clone differs from it by a single base.

Receptor libraries were prepared by the immunoSEQ multiplex PCR assay. Rearranged TCR beta chain sequences were amplified using the hsTCRB Kit according to the manufacturer's protocol. TCRB libraries were sequenced on an Illumina MiSeq. For the original study's pipeline: The kit vendor's proprietary platform handled demultiplexing, trimming and gene mapping. In TCRdb, the immuneACCESS table is reduced to in-frame sequences with V and J assigned. These tables do not hold every clone; where another copy was compared, an unresolved V gene accounts for under half, and the others remain unexplained. The V and J calls and clone size are taken from that table; D and trimming were inferred from the DNA. Across this sample there are around 33,000 clones, with about 83% seen only once. The ten largest clones capture approximately 12% of the sample.

The specimen was PBMCs, collected from a glioma patient whose treatment included an IDH1 peptide vaccine. This chain joins TRBV23-1 to TRBJ2-6, with TRBD1 as a weak D call on 6 bases. TRBV23-1 counts as an open reading frame of uncertain function. This clonotype originated in a woman in her 30s with glioma. The DNA sequence is as follows: TGCGCCAGCAGCCTCGCCGGGACAATAAACACCTCTGGGGCCAACGTCCTGACTTTC. The encoded protein is CASSLAGTINTSGANVLTF.